A selection of T cell receptor beta chains follows, all from one sample in a study of T cell responses to AZD1222 COVID-19 vaccine. The table came from immunoSEQ multiplex PCR; TCRdb's copy has only in-frame clones and leaves some out. The sample includes 97,000 or so clones, approximately 86% of them seen just once. Sample: peripheral blood, taken on day 0 of AZD1222 vaccination. The receptors originated from an adult in good health. Both conserved end residues are part of each CDR3. D genes are given only for firm matches. Size values are once, few and many counts, or a class for expanded clones, and some rows have none.

V	J	size	D	DNA	CDR3
TRBV19	TRBJ1-1	once	-	TGTGCCAGTAGTGTCCGAGGGGGTGAAGCTTTCTTT	CASSVRGGEAFF
TRBV9	TRBJ2-3	-	TRBD2	TGTGCCAGCAGCGCGCCAACTAGCGGGGGGGCGTTCACAGATACGCAGTATTTT	CASSAPTSGGAFTDTQYF
TRBV20-1	TRBJ2-1	-	TRBD2	TGCAGTGCTAGTGGACTAGCGGTTCCTGAGCAGTTCTTC	CSASGLAVPEQFF
TRBV4-1	TRBJ1-1	-	-	TGCGCCAGCAGCCAAGGGTGGGGACGGATCCAAAAGAACACTGAAGCTTTCTTT	CASSQGWGRIQKNTEAFF
TRBV18	TRBJ2-5	-	-	TGTGCCAGCTCCCGAGGAGTAACGGGAGAGACCCAGTACTTC	CASSRGVTGETQYF
TRBV5-1	TRBJ2-1	-	TRBD2	TGCGCCAGCTCGCTGCTCGTAGCGGGGGGACACAATGAGCAGTTCTTC	CASSLLVAGGHNEQFF
TRBV21-1	TRBJ1-5	-	-	TGTGCCAGCAGCAAAGCCGGGGTTGTCCAGCCCCAGCATTTT	CASSKAGVVQPQHF
TRBV30	TRBJ2-7	-	-	TGTGCCTGGAGTCGCCAGGGCCTTGCCGAGCAGTACTTC	CAWSRQGLAEQYF
TRBV6-2/TRBV6-3	TRBJ1-1	-	-	TGTGCCAGCAGTATTCGGCCAGGGAGAGCTTTCTTT	CASSIRPGRAFF
TRBV12-3/TRBV12-4	TRBJ2-1	-	-	TGTGCCAGCAGCCCCCTGGGGTACAATGAGCAGTTCTTC	CASSPLGYNEQFF
TRBV7-9	TRBJ2-6	-	-	TGTGCCAGCAGTTACACTGCAGGGGTTGGGGCCAACGTCCTGACTTTC	CASSYTAGVGANVLTF
TRBV27	TRBJ1-5	-	-	TGTGCCAGCACTCCAGGAGGGTTGAATCAGCCCCAGCATTTT	CASTPGGLNQPQHF
TRBV5-4	TRBJ1-6	-	-	TGTGCCAGCAGCTTGGTTAATTCACCCCTCCACTTT	CASSLVNSPLHF
TRBV18	TRBJ2-2	-	-	TGTGCCAGCTCCCCTAATTCGGGGGCTAACACCGGGGAGCTGTTTTTT	CASSPNSGANTGELFF
TRBV6-5	TRBJ2-5	-	-	TGTGCCGTTTCCCAGGGAATCTCGGAGACCCAGTACTTC	CAVSQGISETQYF
TRBV6-5	TRBJ2-2	-	-	TGTGCCAGCCATACGACCCGAGGGGACACCGGGGAGCTGTTTTTT	CASHTTRGDTGELFF
TRBV6-2/TRBV6-3	TRBJ2-1	-	-	TGTGCCAGCAGTCAGGACGGCTCCTACAATGAGCAGTTCTTC	CASSQDGSYNEQFF
TRBV12-3/TRBV12-4	TRBJ2-1	-	-	TGTGCCAGCAGTTTAGGCCAGTACAATGAGCAGTTCTTC	CASSLGQYNEQFF
TRBV28	TRBJ2-4	-	TRBD1	TGTGCCAGCAGTTCCGGGACAGTCGAACTAGCCAAAAACATTCAGTACTTC	CASSSGTVELAKNIQYF
TRBV28	TRBJ1-1	-	-	TGTGCCAGCCACATCGTGGCGACTGTAACGACTGAAGCTTTCTTT	CASHIVATVTTEAFF
TRBV9	TRBJ2-6	-	-	TGTGCCAGCAGCGAGGGACCGCTGCCTGGGGCCAACGTCCTGACTTTC	CASSEGPLPGANVLTF
TRBV5-4	TRBJ2-5	-	TRBD1	TGTGCCAGCAGCTTGGTTGGACAGGGGGAGCGACAAGAGACCCAGTACTTC	CASSLVGQGERQETQYF
TRBV4-3	TRBJ1-4	-	-	TGCGCCAGCAGCCAACTCGGGGAAAAACTGTTTTTT	CASSQLGEKLFF
TRBV7-2	TRBJ1-1	once	-	TGTGCCAGCAGCTTAGGAACGGAGAACACTGAAGCTTTCTTT	CASSLGTENTEAFF
TRBV28	TRBJ1-5	-	-	TGTGCCAGCAGTTTAGGGGTCCAGCCCCAGCATTTT	CASSLGVQPQHF
TRBV28	TRBJ2-5	-	-	TGTGCCAGCAGTCCTCAAGAGACCCAGTACTTC	CASSPQETQYF
TRBV2	TRBJ2-1	-	-	TGTGCCAGCAGTGGCAGATACAATGAGCAGTTCTTC	CASSGRYNEQFF
TRBV13	TRBJ1-1	-	-	TGTGCCAGCAGCTTAGGACCGCTGAACACTGAAGCTTTCTTT	CASSLGPLNTEAFF
TRBV18	TRBJ2-7	-	-	TGTGCCAGCTCACCAGGGATCCAATCCTACGAGCAGTACTTC	CASSPGIQSYEQYF
TRBV5-8	TRBJ1-6	-	-	TGTGCCAGCAGCTTGGGCGCCTCCTATAATTCACCCCTCCACTTT	CASSLGASYNSPLHF
TRBV5-1	TRBJ1-2	-	TRBD1	TGCGCCAGCAGCTCAGGGACAGGGTCGGTCGCTGGCTACACCTTC	CASSSGTGSVAGYTF
TRBV7-9	TRBJ2-7	-	-	TGTGCCAGCAGCTTAGAACAGGGTGGATCCTACGAGCAGTACTTC	CASSLEQGGSYEQYF
TRBV2	TRBJ1-5	-	-	TGTGCCAGCAGCGGAAGGCCCGGAGATCAGCCCCAGCATTTT	CASSGRPGDQPQHF
TRBV10-3	TRBJ1-2	-	-	TGTGCCATCACCGCGGACAGCGACTATGGCTACACCTTC	CAITADSDYGYTF
TRBV7-3	TRBJ2-2	-	TRBD1	TGTGCCAGCAGCCCAAGACAGGGGGGTCCCGGGGAGCTGTTTTTT	CASSPRQGGPGELFF
TRBV11-3	TRBJ2-7	-	TRBD1	TGTGCCAGCAGCAGCGGGACAGGGGCCGAGCAGTACTTC	CASSSGTGAEQYF
TRBV27	TRBJ2-2	-	-	TGTGCCAGCAGTTTTACTAGCCAGAACACCGGGGAGCTGTTTTTT	CASSFTSQNTGELFF
TRBV9	TRBJ2-5	-	-	TGTGCCAGCAGCGTAGCACCCGGGCGGCAAGAGACCCAGTACTTC	CASSVAPGRQETQYF
TRBV12-5	TRBJ2-3	-	TRBD1	TGTGCTAGTGGCCCGGGACAGGGTGGTTTAGATACGCAGTATTTT	CASGPGQGGLDTQYF
TRBV7-8	TRBJ1-3	-	-	TGTGCCAGCAGCTTAGCGGGACGAAGCTCTGGAAACACCATATATTTT	CASSLAGRSSGNTIYF
TRBV11-2	TRBJ1-6	-	-	TGTGCCAGCAGCTCCGGACTGGCCATCCCACCCCTCCACTTT	CASSSGLAIPPLHF
TRBV12-3/TRBV12-4	TRBJ1-5	once	TRBD1	TGTGCCAGCACGACAGGGAATGATCAGCCCCAGCATTTT	CASTTGNDQPQHF
TRBV11-3	TRBJ1-6	-	TRBD1	TGTGCCAGCAGCGAAACAGGGGGCGGTCGTTCACCCCTCCACTTT	CASSETGGGRSPLHF
TRBV4-2	TRBJ1-6	-	-	TGTGCCAGCAGCCAAGATACCGGGACGGGTAATTCACCCCTCCACTTT	CASSQDTGTGNSPLHF
TRBV7-9	TRBJ1-2	few	-	TGTGCCAGCAGCCCCTTACAGGGATCCTATGGCTACACCTTC	CASSPLQGSYGYTF
TRBV27	TRBJ2-2	once	-	TGTGCCAGCAGTTTAAACAGCTTACGCGCGGAGCTGTTTTTT	CASSLNSLRAELFF